One and the same sample provided the 13 T cell receptor beta chains below, sequenced in a study of cytomegalovirus exposure and HLA in healthy donors. The PCR had 60 Vbeta and 13 Jbeta primers. The data were produced by immunoSEQ multiplex PCR, yet TCRdb's version contains in-frame clones alone and is incomplete. The repertoire holds under 300,000 clones, approximately 80% seen once, with 7% to 9% in the top ten. Sequencing was done on a sample of PBMCs. The receptors shown here come from a woman aged 55-75 years in good health and CMV-seropositive.

The V gene is TRBV5-1, the J gene TRBJ1-2, with D unresolved. The CDR3 spans 12 residues. Trimming left V 1 base short and J 8 bases short, with 9 bases between. Germline CDR1 reads SGHRS; CDR2 reads YFSETQ. In DNA form, the CDR3 reads TGCGCCAGCAGCTTGCCCGGAGGGGGCTACACCTTC. Its translation is CASSLPGGGYTF.

This rearrangement joins TRBV7-3 to TRBJ2-1; 9 bases are shared with TRBD2. The germline V gene has CDR1 SGHTA and CDR2 FQGTGA. This CDR3 region has 14 residues. Losses at the gene ends were 5 bases for V and 5 bases for J; bases not matched to a gene: 4. The CDR3 region has the DNA TGTGCCAGCAGCCCCGGGACTAGCAACAATGAGCAGTTCTTC. Its protein product is CASSPGTSNNEQFF.

The rearrangement links TRBV20-1 to TRBJ1-2, with no clear D. There are 11 residues in the CDR3. Trimming pared 3 bases from V and 8 bases from J, leaving 10 bases between. Germline CDR1 DFQATT, CDR2 SNEGSKA (reference sequence). CDR3 sequence: CSASPVRGYTF. CDR3 DNA sequence: TGCAGTGCTAGTCCGGTACGCGGCTACACCTTC.

This chain uses TRBV19 with TRBJ2-1; D gene ambiguous. The V end was cut by 3 bases, the J end by 0 bases, with 9 bases between. The CDR3 loop spans 15 amino acids. Germline CDR1 reads LNHDA; CDR2 reads SQIVND (reference sequence). The CDR3 sequence: CASSILMSSYNEQFF. CDR3 DNA sequence: TGTGCCAGTAGTATCTTAATGAGCTCCTACAATGAGCAGTTCTTC.

The V and J genes are TRBV19 and TRBJ1-1, with D maybe TRBD1 (5 bases). Germline V lookup: CDR1 LNHDA, CDR2 SQIVND (reference sequence). There are 13 residues in the CDR3. V lost 5 bases to trimming and J lost 11 bases, with 18 bases between them. The DNA of the CDR3 is TGTGCCAGTAGTTCCCCAGGGATGGAAGTGGCTTTCTTT. It codes for CASSSPGMEVAFF.

The chain uses TRBV5-4 and TRBJ2-1; 8 bases align to TRBD1. With V trimmed by 0 bases and J by 8 bases, 10 bases remained unmatched. The germline V gene encodes CDR1 SGHNT and CDR2 YYREEE (reference sequence). The CDR3 sequence is 16 residues long. CDR3 residues: CASSLAPGQGRDEQFF. CDR3 DNA: TGTGCCAGCAGCTTGGCCCCTGGACAGGGCCGGGATGAGCAGTTCTTC.

The chain employs TRBV4-1 and TRBJ1-3, with 7 bases lining up with TRBD1. V was pared by 0 bases and J by 2 bases, with 4 bases of the junction left unmatched. This CDR3 is 16 amino acids long. CDR1 is MGHRA, CDR2 YSYEKL, per germline. The CDR3 sequence: CASSQDDREAGNTIYF. The CDR3 DNA follows: TGCGCCAGCAGCCAAGACGACAGGGAGGCTGGAAACACCATATATTTT.

V gene TRBV5-1 combines with J gene TRBJ2-5; TRBD2 matches at 7 bases. The CDR3 has 13 amino acids. V lost 4 bases to trimming and J lost 3 bases; unmatched junction nucleotides: 3. Per the germline V gene, CDR1 is SGHRS and CDR2 is YFSETQ. CDR3 amino acids: CASSPGREETQYF. CDR3 coding DNA: TGCGCCAGCAGCCCGGGGAGGGAAGAGACCCAGTACTTC.

This clone has more than one count but fewer than ten. This sequence joins TRBV5-1 and TRBJ1-1, with 8 bases aligning to TRBD1. The germline V gene has CDR1 SGHRS and CDR2 YFSETQ. This CDR3 comprises 14 residues. The V gene end was trimmed by 0 bases and the J gene end by 3 bases; junction bases not matched to a gene: 1. CDR3 nucleotides: TGCGCCAGCAGCTTGGGACAGGGGTACACTGAAGCTTTCTTT. Translating it yields CASSLGQGYTEAFF.

The chain has TRBV28 and TRBJ1-2, with 7 positions matching TRBD1. Trimming cost V 7 bases and J 8 bases; bases outside gene matches: 10. This CDR3 has 13 residues. Germline loops: CDR1 MDHEN, CDR2 SYDVKM. CDR3 sequence reads: CASIRDRVRGYTF. The DNA of the CDR3 is TGTGCCAGCATCCGCGACAGGGTGAGAGGCTACACCTTC.

In this sample, this clone turned up once. One junction end does not reproduce the germline sequence, and a read error may be involved. The chain is built from TRBV2 and TRBJ2-7; a weak D match, TRBD1 (7 bases). The CDR3 runs 11 residues. Germline lookup yields CDR1 SNHLY and CDR2 FYNNEI. DNA of the CDR3: TGTGCCAGCAGAGGGGACAGCCCGGGGGACTTC. Translated: CASRGDSPGDF.

The table lists this clone with a count of one. The DNA of the CDR3 is TGTGCCAGCAGCTTTGCTGAGCGTACCCAAGAGACCCAGTACTTC. Translated: CASSFAERTQETQYF. The chain links TRBV7-6 to TRBJ2-5; D gene unclear. From germline, CDR1 is SGHVS and CDR2 FNYEAQ. The CDR3 sequence is 15 residues long. Trimming removed 3 bases at V and 1 base at J, with 12 bases between.

This chain links TRBV5-4 with TRBJ2-1; TRBD2 agrees at 7 bases. Germline assignment: CDR1 SGHNT and CDR2 YYREEE (reference sequence). J lost 8 bases, V lost 4 bases, and 15 bases had no gene match. CDR3 length: 16 residues. CDR3 nucleotide sequence: TGTGCCAGCAGCGGGGGAGCGGGGACGATCTTGGATGAGCAGTTCTTC. Translating it yields CASSGGAGTILDEQFF.